Presented here are 28 T cell receptor beta chains from one specimen sequenced in a study of blood T cell repertoires in COVID-19. Profiling relied on immunoSEQ multiplex PCR, and the TCRdb table lists in-frame clones only, not all of them. The sample yields about 150,000 clones, 60% to 85% seen once. The sequencing sample was made of peripheral blood. The receptors derive from a man in his fifties with acute or convalescent COVID-19.

To note about this clone: Other nucleotide sequences from this sample produce the same CDR3. The V gene is TRBV3-1 (or the pseudogene TRBV3-2), the J gene TRBJ1-5, with D possibly being TRBD1 (5 bases). The CDR3 consists of 14 residues. Between the trimmed V and J ends, which lost 3 bases and 2 bases, there was a span of 8 bases. CDR1 LGHDT and CDR2 YNNKEL come from the germline V gene (reference sequence). CDR3 in DNA: TGTGCCAGCAGCCAGTGGGGGGGCAATCAGCCCCAGCATTTT. Translating gives CASSQWGGNQPQHF.

The rearrangement joins TRBV5-5 to TRBJ1-6; TRBD1 matches 12 bases. This CDR3 is 16 amino acids long. V dropped 3 bases and J dropped 9; count of bases not matched to a gene: 7. Germline V lookup: CDR1 SGHKS, CDR2 YYEKEE (reference sequence). CDR3 in amino acids: CASSYGTGGHGSPLHF. DNA of the CDR3: TGTGCCAGCAGCTATGGGACAGGGGGCCACGGTTCACCCCTCCACTTT.

This chain joins TRBV20-1 and TRBJ2-5; 9 bases fit TRBD1. Germline assignment: CDR1 DFQATT and CDR2 SNEGSKA (reference sequence). J lost 4 bases, V lost 3 bases, and 6 bases had no gene match. The CDR3 is made up of 14 amino acids. The CDR3 DNA is TGCAGTGCTAGTACTGGGACAGGGAGAGAGACCCAGTACTTC. Translating it yields CSASTGTGRETQYF.

The chain combines TRBV2 with TRBJ2-7, with 7 bases fitting TRBD1. V was pared by 6 bases and J by 6 bases, with 8 bases of the junction left unmatched. This CDR3 is built from 13 residues. Germline V gives CDR1 SNHLY, CDR2 FYNNEI. CDR3 region: CASRGNDRVEQYV. The CDR3 DNA reads as TGTGCCAGCAGAGGGAACGACAGGGTCGAGCAGTACGTC.

The gene calls are TRBV11-2 and TRBJ2-1, with TRBD2 matching 9 bases. Per germline, CDR1 SGHAT and CDR2 FQNNGV. The CDR3 is made up of 15 amino acids. V shed 8 bases, J shed 2 bases, and the junction held 7 bases outside the gene matches. CDR3 sequence reads: CASRLAGGTYNEQFF. The CDR3 region has the DNA TGTGCCAGCCGGCTTGCGGGGGGGACCTACAATGAGCAGTTCTTC.

This clone was recorded a few times. The chain has TRBV18 and TRBJ2-3, with TRBD1 identical over 11 bases. V trimming: 0 bases; J trimming: 6 bases; junction bases outside the gene matches: 5. Per the germline V gene, CDR1 is KGHSH and CDR2 is LQKENI. The CDR3 is 16 amino acids. CDR3 in DNA: TGTGCCAGCTCACCACCCGGACAGGGGGCGATGGATACGCAGTATTTT. Its protein product is CASSPPGQGAMDTQYF.

The gene calls are TRBV19 and TRBJ2-5; 12 nucleotides agree with TRBD1. V lost 6 bases and J lost 4; bases outside the gene matches: 12. Looked up from germline, CDR1 is LNHDA and CDR2 is SQIVND (reference sequence). This CDR3 has 17 amino acids. This CDR3 is CASSRSVGTGGLETQYF. CDR3 sequence (DNA): TGTGCCAGTAGCCGCTCCGTTGGGACAGGGGGCTTAGAGACCCAGTACTTC. Looking up the rest from reference TRBV19 and TRBJ2-5 gives the full variable domain: DGGITQSPKYLFRKEGQNVTLSCEQNLNHDAMYWYRQDPGQGLRLIYYSQIVNDFQKGDIAEGYSVSREKKESFPLTVTSAQKNPTAFYLCASSRSVGTGGLETQYFGPGTRLLVL.

V is TRBV5-1 and J is TRBJ1-5; perhaps TRBD1 as D (6 bases). Germline V gene sequence: CDR1 SGHRS, CDR2 YFSETQ. Trimming stripped 4 bases from V and 0 bases from J, with 8 bases between. CDR3 length: 14 amino acids. The DNA of the CDR3 is TGCGCCAGCAGCCCAGGGGATAGCAATCAGCCCCAGCATTTT. Protein: CASSPGDSNQPQHF. The full variable domain, completed using reference TRBV5-1 and TRBJ1-5, is KAGVTQTPRYLIKTRGQQVTLSCSPISGHRSVSWYQQTPGQGLQFLFEYFSETQRNKGNFPGRFSGRQFSNSRSEMNVSTLELGDSALYLCASSPGDSNQPQHFGDGTRLSIL.

The chain has TRBV19 and TRBJ1-1; no clear D gene. The CDR3 has 13 residues. V was trimmed by 3 bases and J by 4 bases, leaving 9 bases between them. Germline values: CDR1 LNHDA, CDR2 SQIVND (reference sequence). The CDR3 nucleotides read TGTGCCAGTAGTATTTTTGTCGGCACTGAAGCTTTCTTT. Translated: CASSIFVGTEAFF.

The chain carries TRBV21-1 and TRBJ1-5; the D call of TRBD1 is as the table states it, not checked on the DNA. TRBV21-1 is a pseudogene. The CDR3 is 13 residues long. The CDR3, as DNA: TGTGCCAGCAGGGGGACAGTGAATCAGCCCCAGCATTTT. Protein product: CASRGTVNQPQHF.

The chain uses TRBV14 and TRBJ2-3; TRBD1 matches 8 bases. This CDR3 is 16 amino acids long. The trim removed 1 base at V and 4 bases at J, leaving 7 bases unmatched. Germline V gene sequence: CDR1 SGHDN, CDR2 FVKESK. CDR3 residues: CASSQVRGPSPDTQYF. CDR3 in DNA: TGTGCCAGCAGCCAAGTCAGGGGGCCATCCCCAGATACGCAGTATTTT.

The rearrangement joins TRBV24-1 to TRBJ2-1; 7 bases align to TRBD1. V shed 4 bases, J shed 8 bases, and the junction held 7 bases outside the gene matches. CDR3 size: 14 residues. Looked up from germline, CDR1 is KGHDR and CDR2 is SFDVKD. The CDR3 DNA reads as TGTGCCACCAGTGAGGCCGGACAGGCCGATGAGCAGTTCTTC. It specifies CATSEAGQADEQFF.

The V call is TRBV5-1, the J call TRBJ1-1; D not certain. The CDR3 has 16 residues. Germline V gives CDR1 SGHRS, CDR2 YFSETQ. Trimming shortened V by 3 bases and J by 0 bases, and 15 bases separated the two germline ends. Written as DNA, the CDR3 is TGCGCCAGCAGCTCGGGGATGGATGGAATGAACACTGAAGCTTTCTTT. This gives the protein CASSSGMDGMNTEAFF.

The chain is built from TRBV7-8 and TRBJ1-4; 10 nucleotides line up with TRBD1. Germline V lookup: CDR1 SGHVS, CDR2 FQNEAQ. V lost 6 bases and J lost 8; bases outside the gene matches: 6. CDR3 size: 14 residues. The CDR3 DNA sequence: TGTGCCAGCAGGCTGACAGGGGGCGGCGAAAAACTGTTTTTT. This encodes CASRLTGGGEKLFF. Full variable domain (outside the CDR3, taken from reference TRBV7-8 and TRBJ1-4): GAGVSQSPRYKVAKRGQDVALRCDPISGHVSLFWYQQALGQGPEFLTYFQNEAQLDKSGLPSDRFFAERPEGSVSTLKIQRTQQEDSAVYLCASRLTGGGEKLFFGSGTQLSVL.

The chain couples TRBV7-2 to TRBJ2-7; D unresolved. Germline V CDR1 and CDR2: SGHTA, FQGNSA. V lost 7 bases and J 2 bases, leaving 6 bases between the germline ends. The CDR3 has 11 residues. CDR3 loop: CASIAAYEQYV. The CDR3 bases are TGTGCCAGCATAGCTGCCTACGAGCAGTACGTC.

This clone has more than one count but fewer than ten. The chain links TRBV30 to TRBJ1-1, with TRBD1 matching 9 bases. This CDR3 spans 14 amino acids. Germline V gene sequence: CDR1 GTSNPN, CDR2 SVGIG (reference sequence). Trimming cost V 3 bases and J 5 bases; bases outside gene matches: 7. DNA of the CDR3: TGTGCCTGGAGCTTTGGACAGGGGAGAACTGAAGCTTTCTTT. As protein: CAWSFGQGRTEAFF.

J is TRBJ1-6 and V is TRBV19, with a possible D match to TRBD1 (5 bases). The CDR3 loop spans 12 amino acids. The V and J ends lost 11 bases and 8 bases respectively, with 13 bases between them. Germline-derived CDR1 and CDR2 are LNHDA and SQIVND (reference sequence). The CDR3 DNA sequence: TGTGCCTCCTTGGGGGGGGATTCACCCCTCCACTTT. This sequence encodes CASLGGDSPLHF.

The V gene is TRBV27, the J gene TRBJ1-4, with a weak D call TRBD1 (5 bases). The V end was cut by 5 bases, the J end by 0 bases, with 22 bases between. Looked up from germline, CDR1 is MNHEY and CDR2 is SMNVEV (reference sequence). This CDR3 spans 19 amino acids. In DNA, the CDR3 is TGTGCCAGCAGTCCATTCGGGGGAGCAGGGAAAACAACTAATGAAAAACTGTTTTTT. Residues: CASSPFGGAGKTTNEKLFF.

The chain uses TRBV7-2 and TRBJ1-2; 9 bases match TRBD1. Trimming removed 1 base from V and 6 bases from J; junction bases left unmatched: 12. The CDR3 is made up of 17 amino acids. CDR1 is SGHTA, CDR2 FQGNSA, per germline. Here the CDR3 reads CASSLGVFDRGINGYTF. The CDR3 bases are TGTGCCAGCAGCTTAGGGGTTTTCGACAGGGGGATCAATGGCTACACCTTC.

The gene calls are TRBV15 and TRBJ1-6, with TRBD1 matching over 7 bases. The trim removed 8 bases at V and 6 bases at J, leaving 4 bases unmatched. CDR3 length: 13 residues. Germline V gives CDR1 LNHNV, CDR2 YYDKDF (reference sequence). The CDR3 loop reads CATLGQPNSPLHF. The CDR3 DNA follows: TGTGCCACCTTGGGACAGCCTAATTCACCCCTCCACTTT.

This chain connects TRBV19 to TRBJ2-2; 9 nucleotides match TRBD2. This CDR3 has 16 residues. Germline loops: CDR1 LNHDA, CDR2 SQIVND (reference sequence). V shed 5 bases, J shed 2 bases, and the junction held 6 bases outside the gene matches. CDR3 DNA sequence: TGTGCCAGTAGTCCGCTAGCGGGGCAAAACACCGGGGAGCTGTTTTTT. This sequence encodes CASSPLAGQNTGELFF.

The table lists this clone with a few counts. The chain has TRBV6-6 and TRBJ1-2; a weak D match, TRBD1 (5 bases). Looked up from germline, CDR1 is MNHNY and CDR2 is SVGAGI (reference sequence). The CDR3 extends over 14 amino acids. V dropped 6 bases and J dropped 0 bases, with 11 bases sitting between them. CDR3 bases: TGTGCCAGCAGCCCCGGCAGGGCTAACTATGGCTACACCTTC. Amino acid sequence: CASSPGRANYGYTF.

The V gene is TRBV6-5, the J gene TRBJ1-1; tentative D call: TRBD1 (5 bases). The V end was cut by 6 bases, the J end by 5 bases, with 16 bases between. The CDR3 extends over 14 amino acids. The V gene's germline CDR1 is MNHEY and CDR2 SVGAGI. CDR3 loop: CASREGLWGTEAFF. The CDR3 coding sequence is TGTGCCAGCAGGGAGGGTCTCTGGGGGACTGAAGCTTTCTTT.

The chain couples TRBV7-6 to TRBJ2-3, with 9 nucleotides matching TRBD2. From germline, CDR1 is SGHVS and CDR2 FNYEAQ. CDR3 length: 15 residues. Trimming at V came to 2 bases and at J to 5 bases, leaving 5 bases not matched to a gene. The CDR3 is CASSLRRGGEDTQYF. The DNA of the CDR3 is TGTGCCAGCAGCTTAAGGCGGGGGGGCGAAGATACGCAGTATTTT.

The chain recombines TRBV24-1 with TRBJ1-5, with D possibly TRBD1 on 5 matching bases. Germline assignment: CDR1 KGHDR and CDR2 SFDVKD. This CDR3 is 13 amino acids long. Trimming removed 7 bases at V and 3 bases at J, with 9 bases between. The CDR3 sequence: CATSGQFNQPQHF. CDR3 bases: TGTGCCACCAGCGGACAATTCAATCAGCCCCAGCATTTT.

This clone was counted a single time. The chain joins TRBV10-3 to TRBJ1-2, with 7 bases identical to TRBD1. Losses at the gene ends were 2 bases for V and 7 bases for J; bases not matched to a gene: 4. From germline, CDR1 is ENHRY and CDR2 SYGVKD. The CDR3 contains 13 residues. CDR3 sequence (DNA): TGTGCCATCAGTGAGGGTCAGGGGGGTGGCTACACCTTC. Translated: CAISEGQGGGYTF.

This clone was seen only once. Other DNA sequences of this sample code for an identical CDR3. The gene calls are TRBV6-5 and TRBJ1-2; D not certain. Per the germline V gene, CDR1 is MNHEY and CDR2 is SVGAGI. V lost 0 bases to trimming and J lost 5 bases, with 7 bases between them. The CDR3 consists of 13 residues. The CDR3 region is CASSYSRGYGYTF. For the CDR3, the DNA is TGTGCCAGCAGTTACTCCCGGGGTTATGGCTACACCTTC.

The chain combines TRBV6-5 with TRBJ1-1; maybe TRBD1 (5 bases). V lost 7 bases and J lost 4, with 19 bases in between. This CDR3 is built from 15 residues. The germline CDR1 and CDR2 sequences are MNHEY and SVGAGI. The CDR3 nucleotides read TGTGCCAGCAACTCAAATTGGGGACTGGGCACTGAAGCTTTCTTT. It encodes CASNSNWGLGTEAFF.